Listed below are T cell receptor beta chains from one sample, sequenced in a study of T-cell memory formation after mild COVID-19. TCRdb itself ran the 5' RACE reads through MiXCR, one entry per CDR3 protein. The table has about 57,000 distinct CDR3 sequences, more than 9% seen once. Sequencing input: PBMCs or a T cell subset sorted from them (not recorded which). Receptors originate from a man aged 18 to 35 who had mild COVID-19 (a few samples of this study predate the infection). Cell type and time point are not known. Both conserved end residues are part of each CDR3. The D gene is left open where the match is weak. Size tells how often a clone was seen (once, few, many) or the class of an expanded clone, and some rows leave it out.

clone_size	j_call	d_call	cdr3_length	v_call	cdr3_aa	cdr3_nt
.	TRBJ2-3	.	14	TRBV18	CASSPQAYTDTQYF	TGTGCCAGCTCACCGCAGGCTTACACAGATACGCAGTATTTT
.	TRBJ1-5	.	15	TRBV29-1	CSVKAGGGRNQPQHF	TGCAGCGTTAAGGCTGGAGGGGGGCGCAATCAGCCCCAGCATTTT
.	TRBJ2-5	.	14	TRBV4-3	CASSQDWRGETQYF	TGCGCCAGCAGCCAAGACTGGAGGGGAGAGACCCAGTACTTC
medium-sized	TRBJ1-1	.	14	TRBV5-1	CASSSGQPNTEAFF	TGCGCCAGCAGCTCCGGACAGCCGAACACTGAAGCTTTCTTT
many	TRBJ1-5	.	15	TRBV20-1	CSARGSDYSNQPQHF	TGCAGTGCTAGAGGGAGTGACTATAGCAATCAGCCCCAGCATTTT
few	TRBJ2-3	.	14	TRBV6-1	CASSELTGVDTQYF	TGTGCCAGCAGTGAGTTGACGGGGGTAGATACGCAGTATTTT
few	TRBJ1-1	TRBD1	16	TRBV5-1	CPATSGTEEPNTEAFF	TGCCCCGCTACAAGCGGGACAGAAGAACCAAACACTGAAGCTTTCTTT
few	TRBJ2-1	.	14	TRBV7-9	CASRIDGTNNEQFF	TGTGCCAGCAGGATAGACGGGACAAACAATGAGCAGTTCTTC
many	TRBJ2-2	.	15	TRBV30	CAWRPGGRYTGELFF	TGTGCCTGGAGACCGGGGGGCCGTTACACCGGGGAGCTGTTTTTT
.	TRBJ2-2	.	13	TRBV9	CASSPLWTGELFF	TGTGCCAGCAGCCCCTTATGGACCGGGGAGCTGTTTTTT
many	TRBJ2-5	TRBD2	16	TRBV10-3	CAISGPSGGLEETQYF	TGTGCCATCAGTGGCCCTAGCGGGGGGCTCGAAGAGACCCAGTACTTC
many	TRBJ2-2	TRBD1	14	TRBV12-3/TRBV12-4	CASTWTGRPGELFF	TGTGCCAGCACCTGGACAGGGCGGCCCGGGGAGCTGTTTTTT
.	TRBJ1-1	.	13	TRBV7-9	CASSFEVNTEAFF	TGTGCCAGCAGCTTTGAGGTGAACACTGAAGCTTTCTTT
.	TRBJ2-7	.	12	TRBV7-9	CASSPGSSEQYF	TGTGCCAGCAGCCCGGGTAGCAGTGAGCAGTACTTC
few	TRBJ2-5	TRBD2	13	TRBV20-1	CSRIGGAGETQYF	TGCAGTCGAATCGGGGGGGCCGGAGAGACCCAGTACTTC
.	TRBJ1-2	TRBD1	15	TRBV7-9	CASSPGNRGQDGYTF	TGTGCCAGCAGCCCCGGAAACAGGGGGCAGGATGGCTACACCTTC
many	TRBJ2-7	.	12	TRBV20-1	CSANDLYYEQYF	TGCAGTGCTAACGACCTCTACTACGAGCAGTACTTC
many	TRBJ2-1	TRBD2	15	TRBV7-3	CASSATSGGFNEQFF	TGTGCCAGCAGCGCTACTAGCGGGGGTTTCAATGAGCAGTTCTTC
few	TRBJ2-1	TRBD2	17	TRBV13	CASSLRRQGLANNEQFF	TGTGCCAGCAGCTTAAGAAGACAGGGACTAGCTAACAATGAGCAGTTCTTC
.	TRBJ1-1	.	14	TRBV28	CASSLLGTGELAFF	TGTGCCAGCAGTTTATTGGGGACGGGGGAATTAGCTTTCTTT